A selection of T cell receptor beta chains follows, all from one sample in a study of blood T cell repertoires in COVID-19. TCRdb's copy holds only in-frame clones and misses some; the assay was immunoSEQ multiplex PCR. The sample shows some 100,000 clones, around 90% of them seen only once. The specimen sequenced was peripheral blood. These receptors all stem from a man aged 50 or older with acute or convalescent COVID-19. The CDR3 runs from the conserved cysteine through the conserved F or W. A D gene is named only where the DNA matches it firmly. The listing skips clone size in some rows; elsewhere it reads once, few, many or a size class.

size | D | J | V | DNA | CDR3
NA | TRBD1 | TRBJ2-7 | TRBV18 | TGTGCCAGCTCACCACTGAAGAGGGACAGGGGCTACGAGCAGTACTTC | CASSPLKRDRGYEQYF
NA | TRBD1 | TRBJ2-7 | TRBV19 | TGTGCCAGTAGCGGACAGGGGTTCTACGAGCAGTACTTC | CASSGQGFYEQYF
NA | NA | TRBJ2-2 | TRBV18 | TGTGCCAGCTCACCAAGACAGGCTTTCACCGGGGAGCTGTTTTTT | CASSPRQAFTGELFF
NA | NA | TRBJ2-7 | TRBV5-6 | TGTGCCAGCAGCTTTGTGCGGGGCGACCCTTACGAGCAGTACTTC | CASSFVRGDPYEQYF
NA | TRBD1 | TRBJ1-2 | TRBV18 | TGTGCCAGCTCACCAGGACAGGGGAGGAACACCTTC | CASSPGQGRNTF
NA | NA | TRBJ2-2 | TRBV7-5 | TGTGTCAGAAGCCTTAAAAGAACCGGGACAGAAACCGGGGAGCTGTTTTTT | CVRSLKRTGTETGELFF
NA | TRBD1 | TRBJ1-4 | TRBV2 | TGTGCCAGCACTAGACTAGGGGGCGTGTGGAAACTGTTTTTT | CASTRLGGVWKLFF
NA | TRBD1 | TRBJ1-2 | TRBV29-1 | TGCAGCGTTGAAGATCAGGGGGGTGAGGGCTACACCTTC | CSVEDQGGEGYTF
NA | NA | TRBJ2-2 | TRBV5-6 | TGTGCCAGCAGCTTGGCAGTTAAGGGAGCCGGGGAGCTGTTTTTT | CASSLAVKGAGELFF
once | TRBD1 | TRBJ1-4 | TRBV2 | TGTGCCAGCAGACTCAGGACAGGGGGAGGAGAAAAACTGTTTTTT | CASRLRTGGGEKLFF
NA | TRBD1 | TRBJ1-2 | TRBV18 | TGTGCCAGCTCCAAGGACAGGACCAATGGCTACACCTTC | CASSKDRTNGYTF
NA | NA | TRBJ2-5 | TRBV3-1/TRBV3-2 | TGTGCCAGCAGCCGCCTGCAGGGAAGAACCCAAGAGACCCAGTACTTC | CASSRLQGRTQETQYF
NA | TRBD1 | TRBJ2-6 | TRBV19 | TGTGCCAGTACCACAGGGGGCACTGGGGCCAACGTCCTGACTTTC | CASTTGGTGANVLTF
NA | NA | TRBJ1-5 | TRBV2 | TGTGCCAGCAACCCGGACAGAGATCAGCCCCAGCATTTT | CASNPDRDQPQHF
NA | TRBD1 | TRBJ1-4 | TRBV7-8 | TGTGCCAGCAGCTTACCGGGACAGGGCGGGAAAAAACTGTTTTTT | CASSLPGQGGKKLFF
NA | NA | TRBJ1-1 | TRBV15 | TGTGCCACCAGCAGAGAAGGGGGACGCTTGAACACTGAAGCTTTCTTT | CATSREGGRLNTEAFF
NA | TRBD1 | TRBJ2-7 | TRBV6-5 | TGTGCCAGCAGTCAAAGACAGGGGCACACCTACGAGCAGTACTTC | CASSQRQGHTYEQYF
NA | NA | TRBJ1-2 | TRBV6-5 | TGTGCCAGCAGTTACGAGGGAACAGGGCGCTATGGCTACACCTTC | CASSYEGTGRYGYTF
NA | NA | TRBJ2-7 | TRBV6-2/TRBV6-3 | TGTGCCAGCAGCCAGCACCAGGGCTACGAGCAGTACTTC | CASSQHQGYEQYF
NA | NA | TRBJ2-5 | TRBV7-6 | TGTGCCAGCGGGTTGGGTGGGGCGCAAGAGACCCAGTACTTC | CASGLGGAQETQYF
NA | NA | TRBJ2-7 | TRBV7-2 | TGTGCCAGCAGCGTTCAGGGTATCTACGAGCAGTACTTC | CASSVQGIYEQYF
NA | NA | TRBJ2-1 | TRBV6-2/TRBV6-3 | TGTGCCAGCAGCGTAACAGGGATTGAGCAGTTCTTC | CASSVTGIEQFF
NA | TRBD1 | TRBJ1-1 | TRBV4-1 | TGCGCCAGCAGCCCTAGTCAGACAGGGCTCACTGAAGCTTTCTTT | CASSPSQTGLTEAFF
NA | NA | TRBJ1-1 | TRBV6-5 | TGTGCCAGCAGTTTCCCTTTGGGGGCGAGGACTGAAGCTTTCTTT | CASSFPLGARTEAFF
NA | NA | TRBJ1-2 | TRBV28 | TGTGCCAGCAGTTTAATTCGTAGTGGGCCCTATGGCTACACCTTC | CASSLIRSGPYGYTF
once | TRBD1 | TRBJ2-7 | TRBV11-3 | TGTGCCAGCAGCACCCGGACAGGTCTCGAGCAGTACTTC | CASSTRTGLEQYF
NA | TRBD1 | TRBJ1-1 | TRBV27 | TGTGCCAGCAGTCCCGGACAGGAATACACTGAAGCTTTCTTT | CASSPGQEYTEAFF
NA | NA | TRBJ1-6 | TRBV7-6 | TGTGCCAGCAGCTTAGGAGTGGGCAGTAATTCACCCCTCCACTTT | CASSLGVGSNSPLHF
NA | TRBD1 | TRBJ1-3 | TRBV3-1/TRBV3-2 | TGTGCCAGCAGCCACTCCGGGACAGCTATAAACACCATATATTTT | CASSHSGTAINTIYF
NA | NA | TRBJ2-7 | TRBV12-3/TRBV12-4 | TGTGCCAGCAGGACACAGGGATCCCACGAGCAGTACTTC | CASRTQGSHEQYF
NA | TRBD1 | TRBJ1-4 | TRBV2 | TGTGCCAGCAGAGGGGGCCTAACTAATGAAAAACTGTTTTTT | CASRGGLTNEKLFF
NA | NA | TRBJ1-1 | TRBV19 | TGTGCCAGTAGTATAGGGGCGGGGAACACTGAAGCTTTCTTT | CASSIGAGNTEAFF
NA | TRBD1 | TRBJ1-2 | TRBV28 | TGTGCCAGCAGGCACCTTCGACCCGGGACAGCCTATGGCTACACCTTC | CASRHLRPGTAYGYTF
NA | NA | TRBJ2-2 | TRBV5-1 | TGCGCCAGCAGAGAGATGGACTTGAACACCGGGGAGCTGTTTTTT | CASREMDLNTGELFF
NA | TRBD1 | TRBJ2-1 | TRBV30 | TGTGCCTGGGGGGGACAGGGGGCGCTAGGCAATGAGCAGTTCTTC | CAWGGQGALGNEQFF
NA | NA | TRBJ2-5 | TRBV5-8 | TGTGCCAGCAGCTTGGATTGGGGGCGGCAAGAGACCCAGTACTTC | CASSLDWGRQETQYF
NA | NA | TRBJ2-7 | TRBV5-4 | TGTGCCAGCAGCCCCTGGCCCGGGGCCTACGAGCAGTACTTC | CASSPWPGAYEQYF
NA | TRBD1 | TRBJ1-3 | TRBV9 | TGTGCCAGCAGCTACTCGTCCACCGGACAGGGTCAGTCTGGAAACACCATATATTTT | CASSYSSTGQGQSGNTIYF
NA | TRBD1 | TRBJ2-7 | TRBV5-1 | TGCGCCAGCAGTCGGGGACAGGGGTTAAACGAGCAGTACTTC | CASSRGQGLNEQYF
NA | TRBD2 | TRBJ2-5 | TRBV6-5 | TGTGCCAGCAGCCCCGGCGCTAGCGGATTCGGGACCCAGTACTTC | CASSPGASGFGTQYF
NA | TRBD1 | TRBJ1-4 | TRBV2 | TGTGCCAGCAGTACAGGGGGCACGACTAATGAAAAACTGTTTTTT | CASSTGGTTNEKLFF
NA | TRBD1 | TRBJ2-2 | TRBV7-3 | TGTGCCAGCAGCTTACAGGGGGCGGGAACCGGGGAGCTGTTTTTT | CASSLQGAGTGELFF
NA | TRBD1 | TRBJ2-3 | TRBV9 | TGTGCCAGCAGCGCCGGGACAGTACGCACAGATACGCAGTATTTT | CASSAGTVRTDTQYF
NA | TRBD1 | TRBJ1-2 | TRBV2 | TGTGCCAGCAGTGAAAGAGGGACAGGGAATGGCTACACCTTC | CASSERGTGNGYTF
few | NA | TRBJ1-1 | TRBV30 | TGTGCCTGGAACCCTGGCAGGGCTCCTGAAGCTTTCTTT | CAWNPGRAPEAFF
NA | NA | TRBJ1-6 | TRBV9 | TGTGCCAGCAGCGCTCTGAGCGGGGTGAATTCACCCCTCCACTTT | CASSALSGVNSPLHF
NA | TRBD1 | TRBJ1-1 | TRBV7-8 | TGTGCCAGCAGCTTAGCGACACAGGGGTCCACTGAAGCTTTCTTT | CASSLATQGSTEAFF
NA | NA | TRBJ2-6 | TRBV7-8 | TGTGCCAGCAGCCCCCGGGGCTCTGGGGCCAACGTCCTGACTTTC | CASSPRGSGANVLTF
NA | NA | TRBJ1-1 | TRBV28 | TGTGCCAGCAGCTCCACAGGGTTGAACACTGAAGCTTTCTTT | CASSSTGLNTEAFF
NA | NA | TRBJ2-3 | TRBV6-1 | TGTGCCAGCAGTGAAATCAGGGCAGATACGCAGTATTTT | CASSEIRADTQYF
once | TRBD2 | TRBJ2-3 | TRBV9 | TGTGCCAGCAGCGTAGCTACTAGCGGGGATACGCAGTATTTT | CASSVATSGDTQYF
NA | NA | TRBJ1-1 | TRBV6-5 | TGTGCCAGCAGTTACCTCGGGACTTGGGGGAACACTGAAGCTTTCTTT | CASSYLGTWGNTEAFF
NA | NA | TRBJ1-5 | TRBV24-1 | TGTGCCACCAGTGCCAGGGACAATCAGCCCCAGCATTTT | CATSARDNQPQHF
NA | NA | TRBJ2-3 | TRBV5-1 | TGCGCCAGCAGCTTGACAGGGACCTCCGATACGCAGTATTTT | CASSLTGTSDTQYF
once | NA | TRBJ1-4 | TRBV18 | TGTGCCAGCTCACCCCGTCTTGCAACTAATGAAAAACTGTTTTTT | CASSPRLATNEKLFF
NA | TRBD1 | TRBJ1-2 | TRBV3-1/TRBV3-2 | TGTGCCAGCAGCCAAGGTCTGGGGACAGGGGGTCTCTATGGCTACACCTTC | CASSQGLGTGGLYGYTF